The next 4 T cell receptor beta chains were all read from a single sample in a study of shared clonotypes between healthy human individuals. CD8 cells classed as naive were CD45RO-negative and positively selected for CCR7, excluding terminally differentiated effector memory CD45RA+ cells. Sequencing was performed with immunoSEQ multiplex PCR; in TCRdb, only in-frame clones are kept and a portion is missing. The sample lists almost 700,000 clones, 92% occurring once. Sequencing was carried out using naive CD8+ T cells sorted from blood. These receptors were taken from a man aged 25 to 40 in good health.

The genes are TRBV19 and TRBJ2-3, with 10 nucleotides matching TRBD2. Trimming took 2 bases from V and 0 from J; bases not matched to a gene: 8. The CDR3 totals 18 residues. Germline V gene data show CDR1 as LNHDA and CDR2 as SQIVND (reference sequence). The CDR3 coding sequence is TGTGCCAGTAGTATACATTCGACTAGCGGGCGTAGCACAGATACGCAGTATTTT. Residues: CASSIHSTSGRSTDTQYF.

This rearrangement joins TRBV7-2 to TRBJ2-5, with D perhaps being TRBD1 or TRBD2 (6 bases each). This CDR3 spans 19 amino acids. CDR1 SGHTA and CDR2 FQGNSA come from the germline V gene. Trimming removed 1 base from V and 5 bases from J, with 26 bases in between. Written as DNA, the CDR3 is TGTGCCAGCAGCTTAGTAGCGGCTAGCAAACCCTGGGGGGCGGAGACCCAGTACTTC. Encoded protein: CASSLVAASKPWGAETQYF.

This rearrangement joins TRBV9 to TRBJ2-3; D not resolved. The CDR3 covers 14 residues. Trimming pared 4 bases from V and 6 bases from J, leaving 15 bases between. Germline loops: CDR1 SGDLS, CDR2 YYNGEE. CDR3 coding DNA: TGTGCCAGCAGCCCAGTAGGAGATTTGGATACGCAGTATTTT. Its protein product is CASSPVGDLDTQYF.

The rearrangement uses TRBV7-6 and TRBJ1-1; no clear D. Germline V gene sequence: CDR1 SGHVS, CDR2 FNYEAQ. The CDR3 sequence is 13 residues long. V dropped 3 bases and J dropped 3 bases, with 8 bases sitting between them. The DNA of the CDR3 is TGTGCCAGCAGCTTTTCAGCTTACACTGAAGCTTTCTTT. Translating gives CASSFSAYTEAFF.